This T cell receptor beta chain emerged from a study of T cells in localized non-small cell lung cancer. Points from the study as a whole: Heterogeneity is still possible, as just one tumor region was sequenced. T cell clonality was highest in uninvolved adjacent lung, above tumor. Adjacent lung was found to contain a median roughly 58 of the top 100 tumor clones. Longer survival (overall) was linked to higher T cell density in blood.

V lost 2 bases and J lost 1, with 8 bases in between. The CDR3 contains 14 residues. Germline-derived CDR1 and CDR2 are SQVTM and ANQGSEA. To note about this clone: Its matching antigen is unknown.

Data came from immunoSEQ multiplex PCR; TCRdb stores just in-frame clones and leaves some out. The sample lists tens of thousands of clones; approximately 84% were seen once. The rearrangement uses TRBV29-1 and TRBJ2-2, with a possible D match to TRBD1 (5 bases). Here the sequenced sample was peripheral blood, taken before any cancer treatment. The TCR comes from a female donor of 60 years or more with stage I lung adenocarcinoma. The CDR3: CSVESQGNTGELFF. The CDR3 DNA is TGCAGCGTTGAAAGTCAGGGGAACACCGGGGAGCTGTTTTTT.